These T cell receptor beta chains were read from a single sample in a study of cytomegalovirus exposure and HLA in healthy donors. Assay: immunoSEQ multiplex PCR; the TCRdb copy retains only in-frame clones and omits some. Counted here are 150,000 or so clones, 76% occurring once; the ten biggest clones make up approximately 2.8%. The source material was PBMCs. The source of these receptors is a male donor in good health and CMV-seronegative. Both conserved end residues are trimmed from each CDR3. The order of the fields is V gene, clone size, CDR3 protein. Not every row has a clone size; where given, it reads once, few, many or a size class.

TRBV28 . ASSFGAFGSQPQH
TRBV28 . ASSSPAQYLNEKLF
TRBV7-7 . ASSLGLAGVNEQF
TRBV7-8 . ASSLAARRGGELF
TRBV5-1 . ASARGGDTGELF
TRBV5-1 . ASSLAGAGGPYEQY
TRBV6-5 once ASSYWSGGGLSPLH
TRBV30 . AWTSRGLSYEQY
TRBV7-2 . ASSLTSIGGNYGYT
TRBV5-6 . ASSTRTGLNTEAF
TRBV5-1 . ASSFYQGGENTIY
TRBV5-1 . ASSSQQGATEAF
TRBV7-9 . ASSLVPGNTGELF
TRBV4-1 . ASSSPGQPQH
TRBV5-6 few ASSLVGQGRGTIY
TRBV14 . ASSQVRGGRRDEQF
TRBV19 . ASTDNWTGEGYT
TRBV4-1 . ASSQDPPRGASTDTQY
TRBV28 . ASSPWDRESGANVLT
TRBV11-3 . ASSLGQAHEQY
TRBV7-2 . ASSPPPGQNTEAF
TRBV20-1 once SAERGRIQF
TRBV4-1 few ASSHPTSGGTQETQY
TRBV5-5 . ASSLGRGPWNTGELF
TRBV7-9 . ASSSPGGLGNEKLF
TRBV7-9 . ASSSQGLGANEQF
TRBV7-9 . ASSLKVQGADEQY
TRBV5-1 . ASSPREVGVNTEAF
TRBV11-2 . ASSQPDWKETQY
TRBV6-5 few ASSLTGYEQY
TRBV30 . AWSVWSGLVRDTQY
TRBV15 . ATSRGGPGQGSYEQY
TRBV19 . ASSGTSHSASTDTQY
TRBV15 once AISRVGDTEAF
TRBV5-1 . ASRRAKGGYEQY
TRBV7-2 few ASSFQANPTDTQY